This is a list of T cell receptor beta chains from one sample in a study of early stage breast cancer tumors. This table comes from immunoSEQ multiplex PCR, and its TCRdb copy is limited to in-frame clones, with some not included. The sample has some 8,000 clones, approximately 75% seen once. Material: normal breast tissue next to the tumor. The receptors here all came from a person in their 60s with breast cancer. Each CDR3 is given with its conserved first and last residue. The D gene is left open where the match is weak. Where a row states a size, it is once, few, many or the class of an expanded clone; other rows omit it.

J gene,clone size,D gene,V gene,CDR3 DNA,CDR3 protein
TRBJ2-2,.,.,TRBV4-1,TGCGCCAGCAGCCCCACTCCACGCCCGAACACCGGGGAGCTGTTTTTT,CASSPTPRPNTGELFF
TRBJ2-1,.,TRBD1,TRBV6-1,TGTGCCAGCAGTGACCGGGACAGCGCCTACAATGAGCAGTTCTTC,CASSDRDSAYNEQFF
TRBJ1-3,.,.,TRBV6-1,TGTGCCAGCAGTGAAAGTTATGGCGGGTCTGGAAACACCATATATTTT,CASSESYGGSGNTIYF
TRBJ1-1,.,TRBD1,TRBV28,TGTGCCAGCATTGTTTTGGGAGGACAGGGAGGGTCTGAAGCTTTCTTT,CASIVLGGQGGSEAFF
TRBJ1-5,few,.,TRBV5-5,TGTGCCAGCAGCTTAGGACTTTATAGCAATCAGCCCCAGCATTTT,CASSLGLYSNQPQHF
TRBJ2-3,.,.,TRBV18,TGTGCCAGCTCTAGGGGGAGCACAGATACGCAGTATTTT,CASSRGSTDTQYF
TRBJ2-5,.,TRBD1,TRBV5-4,TGTGCCAGCAGCAAAGGGCCGGGACAGGGGCAAGAGACCCAGTACTTC,CASSKGPGQGQETQYF
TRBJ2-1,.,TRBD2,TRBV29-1,TGCAGCGTTACAGCGGGAGGCTTGCCGGGGCGGAATGAGCAGTTCTTC,CSVTAGGLPGRNEQFF
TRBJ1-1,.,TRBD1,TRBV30,TGTGCCTGGACCTCCAGGACAGGGCCACGGACTGAAGCTTTCTTT,CAWTSRTGPRTEAFF
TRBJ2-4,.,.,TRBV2,TGTGCCAGCTTCCAGGGCTCCATTCAGTACTTC,CASFQGSIQYF
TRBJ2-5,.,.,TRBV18,TGTGCCAGCTCATCCCGAGGGGGGGCACAAGAGACCCAGTACTTC,CASSSRGGAQETQYF
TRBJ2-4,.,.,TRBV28,TGTGCCAGCAGTACATTCCGGACTCTAGCCAAAAACATTCAGTACTTC,CASSTFRTLAKNIQYF
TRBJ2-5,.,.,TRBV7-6,TGTGCCAGCAGCTTAGGTGTCAGGGAAGAGACCCAGTACTTC,CASSLGVREETQYF
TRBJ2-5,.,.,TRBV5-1,TGCGCCAGCAGCTTGGCGCCGGGAATCCAAGAGACCCAGTACTTC,CASSLAPGIQETQYF
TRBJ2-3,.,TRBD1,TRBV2,TGTGCCTGCGCAATACAGGGGGAAACAGATACGCAGTATTTT,CACAIQGETDTQYF
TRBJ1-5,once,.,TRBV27,TGTGCCAGCAGTTTAATCGGGCAGATGAGCAATCAGCCCCAGCATTTT,CASSLIGQMSNQPQHF
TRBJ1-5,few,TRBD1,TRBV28,TGTGCCAGCAGCTTCGGACAGGGAGTGAGTCAGCCCCAGCATTTT,CASSFGQGVSQPQHF
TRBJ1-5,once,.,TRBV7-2,TGTGCCAGCAGCCTCGATTTTTATAGCAATCAGCCCCAGCATTTT,CASSLDFYSNQPQHF
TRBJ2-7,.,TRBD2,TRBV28,TGTGCCAGCAGTCCTGCGGGGACTAGAAGAGGTTACGAGCAGTACTTC,CASSPAGTRRGYEQYF
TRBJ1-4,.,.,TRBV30,TGTGCCTGGCAGATGTGGGATAATGAAAAACTGTTTTTT,CAWQMWDNEKLFF
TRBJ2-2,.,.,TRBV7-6,TGTGCCAGCAGACCCGAGTTAGCGAACACCGGGGAGCTGTTTTTT,CASRPELANTGELFF
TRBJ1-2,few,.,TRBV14,TGTGCCAGCAGCCTTGGACAGCGGGATACCCCTATTCGCTACACCTTC,CASSLGQRDTPIRYTF
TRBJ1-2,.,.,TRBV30,TGTGCCTGGAGTGTAACAGGGCCTGGCTACACCTTC,CAWSVTGPGYTF
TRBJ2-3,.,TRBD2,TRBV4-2,TGTGCCAGCAGCCAAGGACTAGCGGGAGGTGGAGATACGCAGTATTTT,CASSQGLAGGGDTQYF
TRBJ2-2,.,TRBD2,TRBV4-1,TGCGCCAGCAGCCATCAAAGTCTAACGGGGGGGCCTCACACCGGGGAGCTGTTTTTT,CASSHQSLTGGPHTGELFF
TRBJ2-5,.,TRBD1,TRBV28,TGTGCCAGCAGTTTGGAACAGGGGGCCCCCCAAGAGACCCAGTACTTC,CASSLEQGAPQETQYF
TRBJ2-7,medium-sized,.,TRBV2,TGTGGAGGGGGAGGGGGTACGAGCTCCTACGAGCAGTACTTC,CGGGGGTSSYEQYF
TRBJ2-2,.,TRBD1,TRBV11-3,TGTGCCAGCAACCCAGGACAGGGGGGTAACACCGGGGAGCTGTTTTTT,CASNPGQGGNTGELFF
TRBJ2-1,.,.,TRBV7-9,TGTGCCAGCAGCTCCGAAGGGGGAGTACGCTTGGTCAATGAGCAGTTCTTC,CASSSEGGVRLVNEQFF
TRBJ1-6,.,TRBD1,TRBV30,TGTGCCTGGAGCGACACAGGGGGTCGTTCACCCCTCCACTTT,CAWSDTGGRSPLHF